A single sample is the source of the 27 T cell receptor beta chains below, sequenced in a study of blood T cells in healthy people across ages. A sample-barcoded 5' primer and a J-beta primer mix were used in a second PCR of about 7 to 12 cycles. TCRdb reprocessed the 5' RACE reads with MiXCR, giving one entry per CDR3 protein. Among roughly 2 million distinct CDR3 sequences listed, around 50% were seen once. Input material: blood. These receptors were taken from a middle-aged woman in good health.

V usage is TRBV7-2 and J usage is TRBJ2-3, with D perhaps assigned TRBD1 or TRBD2 (6 bases each). CDR1 SGHTA and CDR2 FQGNSA come from the germline V gene. This CDR3 has 19 amino acids. V lost 6 bases and J lost 2, with 27 bases in between. The DNA for the CDR3 is TGTGCCAGCAGATCTCAAGGGGGGTGGACCACCCACCCCACAGATACGCAGTATTTT. It translates to CASRSQGGWTTHPTDTQYF.

In nucleotides, the CDR3 is TGTGCCAGCAGTCAATTTTTAGCGGTAACAGATACGCAGTATTTT. Protein: CASSQFLAVTDTQYF. This rearrangement joins TRBV3-1 to TRBJ2-3; perhaps TRBD2 as D (6 bases). CDR1 and CDR2 (germline): LGHDT, YNNKEL (reference sequence). Trimming removed 6 bases from V and 3 bases from J, with 16 bases in between. The CDR3 sequence is 15 residues long.

The chain links TRBV20-1 to TRBJ1-1; D is ambiguous. The V end was cut by 1 base, the J end by 6 bases, with 12 bases between. Per germline, CDR1 DFQATT and CDR2 SNEGSKA (reference sequence). The CDR3 totals 13 residues. CDR3 DNA sequence: TGCAGTGCTAGAGGGATGGCATGGGCTGAAGCTTTCTTT. It codes for CSARGMAWAEAFF.

CDR3 in amino acids: CATSRTGIGYEQYF. The DNA of the CDR3 is TGTGCCACCAGCAGAACAGGGATTGGGTACGAGCAGTACTTC. The chain has TRBV15 and TRBJ2-7, with D possibly TRBD1 on 6 matching bases. The V end was cut by 2 bases, the J end by 4 bases, with 12 bases between. The CDR3 extends over 14 amino acids. Germline CDR1 and CDR2: LNHNV and YYDKDF (reference sequence).

The rearrangement uses TRBV28 and TRBJ1-5; D is ambiguous. V lost 1 base and J lost 6, with 10 bases in between. This CDR3 spans 14 amino acids. Germline V CDR1 and CDR2: MDHEN, SYDVKM. Written as DNA, the CDR3 is TGTGCCAGCAGTTTATCGGGGTTCGGTCAGCCCCAGCATTTT. Protein sequence: CASSLSGFGQPQHF.

This clonotype was observed a few times. J is TRBJ2-5 and V is TRBV6-6, with 8 bases fitting TRBD2. CDR1 and CDR2 from the germline V gene are MNHNY and SVGAGI (reference sequence). This CDR3 is built from 17 residues. V trimming: 2 bases; J trimming: 5 bases; junction bases outside the gene matches: 13. CDR3 protein: CASSYPRGSGDLETQYF. The CDR3 DNA follows: TGTGCCAGCAGTTACCCCAGGGGTAGCGGGGATTTGGAGACCCAGTACTTC.

This clonotype was detected a few times. This rearrangement joins TRBV7-4 to TRBJ2-7; no clear D. This CDR3 region has 13 residues. Germline assignment: CDR1 SGHVT and CDR2 SQSDAQ. Trimming stripped 4 bases from V and 7 bases from J, with 14 bases between. This chain's CDR3 is CASSWMKGGEQYF. The DNA for the CDR3 is TGTGCCAGCAGCTGGATGAAGGGTGGAGAGCAGTACTTC.

The V and J genes are TRBV28 and TRBJ2-1; D is ambiguous. CDR3 length: 12 residues. Between the trimmed V and J ends, which lost 5 bases and 5 bases, there was a span of 7 bases. The germline V gene has CDR1 MDHEN and CDR2 SYDVKM. The CDR3 loop is CASSISDNEQFF. CDR3 nucleotide sequence: TGTGCCAGCAGTATCAGTGACAATGAGCAGTTCTTC.

The chain has TRBV7-8 and TRBJ1-6; TRBD1 matches 8 bases. The CDR3 runs to 15 residues. Germline values: CDR1 SGHVS, CDR2 FQNEAQ. V shed 1 base, J shed 12 bases, and the junction held 8 bases outside the gene matches. The CDR3 protein is CASSLDGTGSLPLHF. DNA for the CDR3: TGTGCCAGCAGCTTAGACGGGACAGGCAGCCTACCCCTCCACTTT.

V usage is TRBV7-9 and J usage is TRBJ2-3; 9 bases align to TRBD2. The V gene's germline CDR1 is SEHNR and CDR2 FQNEAQ (reference sequence). With V trimmed by 3 bases and J by 4 bases, 8 bases remained unmatched. The CDR3 consists of 16 residues. In nucleotides, the CDR3 is TGTGCCAGCAGCTTCGCGCAGCGGGGGGCCGCAGATACGCAGTATTTT. Residues: CASSFAQRGAADTQYF.

The chain couples TRBV20-1 to TRBJ2-5, with TRBD1 as a possible D gene (5 bases). The V gene's germline CDR1 is DFQATT and CDR2 SNEGSKA (reference sequence). V lost 3 bases and J 3 bases, leaving 11 bases between the germline ends. This CDR3 has 13 residues. CDR3 in DNA: TGCAGTGCTAGCAGGGTGGTCAAAGAGACCCAGTACTTC. Translation: CSASRVVKETQYF.

J is TRBJ2-5 and V is TRBV20-1, with a weak D call TRBD1 (5 bases). CDR3 length: 16 residues. CDR1 is DFQATT, CDR2 SNEGSKA, per germline (reference sequence). Trimming cost V 0 bases and J 6 bases, with 20 bases left between them. The chain's CDR3 is CSARDRWVGDSQTQYF. Written as DNA, the CDR3 is TGCAGTGCTAGAGATCGATGGGTAGGGGATTCGCAGACCCAGTACTTC.

The V call is TRBV20-1, the J call TRBJ2-3; D not certain. V was pared by 5 bases and J by 6 bases, with 21 bases between. There are 15 residues in the CDR3. Germline values: CDR1 DFQATT, CDR2 SNEGSKA (reference sequence). CDR3 residues: CSAPRAPEAGDTQYF. The CDR3 nucleotides read TGCAGTGCTCCTCGGGCCCCGGAAGCCGGGGATACGCAGTATTTT.

The chain joins TRBV5-1 to TRBJ2-3; no reliable D call. Germline CDR1 SGHRS, CDR2 YFSETQ. The CDR3 covers 15 residues. Trimming left V 5 bases short and J 0 bases short, with 13 bases between. The CDR3 DNA sequence: TGCGCCAGCAGGGCCGCCGACGTCAGCACAGATACGCAGTATTTT. Amino acid sequence: CASRAADVSTDTQYF.

This clonotype was detected only a few times. This chain uses TRBV27 with TRBJ2-1; 12 bases are a match to TRBD2. The CDR3 is 22 amino acids. CDR1 is MNHEY, CDR2 SMNVEV, per germline (reference sequence). V lost 5 bases to trimming and J lost 8 bases; unmatched junction nucleotides: 28. The CDR3 coding sequence is TGTGCCAGCAGTCTACAGCCGAGGACTAGCGGGGCTTGGGGCGGTTATGTGGATGAGCAGTTCTTC. Translated, it gives CASSLQPRTSGAWGGYVDEQFF.

The rearrangement links TRBV7-2 to TRBJ2-5; D unresolved. The ends were cut back, 6 bases at V and 3 bases at J, with 17 bases in the middle. This CDR3 has 15 amino acids. CDR1 SGHTA and CDR2 FQGNSA come from the germline V gene. CDR3 sequence (DNA): TGTGCCAGCAGTTATCCCTGGCAGACCGAAGAGACCCAGTACTTC. This codes for CASSYPWQTEETQYF. Together with reference TRBV7-2 and TRBJ2-5, the CDR3 gives the full variable domain: GAGVSQSPSNKVTEKGKDVELRCDPISGHTALYWYRQSLGQGLEFLIYFQGNSAPDKSGLPSDRFSAERTGGSVSTLTIQRTQQEDSAVYLCASSYPWQTEETQYFGPGTRLLVL.

The V gene is TRBV7-9, the J gene TRBJ1-2; D gene ambiguous. Germline CDR1 is SEHNR and CDR2 is FQNEAQ (reference sequence). Trimming removed 2 bases from V and 0 bases from J, with 7 bases in between. The CDR3 consists of 14 residues. CDR3 bases: TGTGCCAGCAGCTTAACCCAAGCTAACTATGGCTACACCTTC. This encodes CASSLTQANYGYTF.

The table lists this clonotype with a few counts. The V and J genes are TRBV3-1 and TRBJ1-4; 8 bases align to TRBD1. V was clipped by 6 bases and J by 2 bases; unmatched bases: 5. Germline CDR1 reads LGHDT; CDR2 reads YNNKEL (reference sequence). The CDR3 loop spans 15 amino acids. CDR3 residues: CASRRQGRTNEKLFF. As DNA, the CDR3 is TGTGCCAGCAGGAGACAGGGGCGGACTAATGAAAAACTGTTTTTT.

For this clonotype: A much more abundant neighbour one base away suggests this may be a read error. J is TRBJ2-7 and V is TRBV4-2; the match to TRBD2 covers 9 bases. The CDR3 spans 17 residues. The trim removed 4 bases at V and 1 base at J, leaving 11 bases unmatched. Germline loops: CDR1 LGHNA, CDR2 YNFKEQ. In DNA, the CDR3 is TGTGCCAGCAGCCCGCGACGAGCGGGGGGCCTTTCCTACGAGCAGTACTTC. Amino acids: CASSPRRAGGLSYEQYF.

This clonotype appeared a few times. The genes are TRBV6-6 and TRBJ2-1; D remains unclear. The V end was cut by 0 bases, the J end by 3 bases, with 6 bases between. The CDR3 is 14 amino acids. Per germline, CDR1 MNHNY and CDR2 SVGAGI (reference sequence). Here the CDR3 DNA reads TGTGCCAGCAGTTACTCGCAAGTCTACAATGAGCAGTTCTTC. The encoded protein is CASSYSQVYNEQFF.

The chain is built from TRBV20-1 and TRBJ2-4, with TRBD1 as a possible D gene (6 bases). The CDR3 sequence is 14 residues long. The V end lost 5 bases, the J end lost 4 bases, and 15 bases lay between the germline ends. Germline V gives CDR1 DFQATT, CDR2 SNEGSKA (reference sequence). CDR3 loop: CSALQGIEKNIQYF. CDR3 nucleotide sequence: TGCAGTGCTCTTCAGGGGATCGAGAAAAACATTCAGTACTTC.

The chain joins TRBV18 to TRBJ2-3; TRBD1 aligns across 7 bases. With 2 bases clipped from V and 3 bases from J, the junction kept 5 bases outside the gene matches. Looked up from germline, CDR1 is KGHSH and CDR2 is LQKENI. CDR3 length: 15 amino acids. CDR3 DNA sequence: TGTGCCAGCTCACCAAGGCAACAGGGGACAGATACGCAGTATTTT. Amino acid sequence: CASSPRQQGTDTQYF. The full variable domain, with the rest looked up from reference TRBV18 and TRBJ2-3, is NAGVMQNPRHLVRRRGQEARLRCSPMKGHSHVYWYRQLPEEGLKFMVYLQKENIIDESGMPKERFSAEFPKEGPSILRIQQVVRGDSAAYFCASSPRQQGTDTQYFGPGTRLTVL.

In its sample, this clonotype was seen a few times. The CDR3 DNA follows: TGTGCCAGCAGGGACAGGACAGGGAGCTACGAGCAGTACTTC. Amino acids: CASRDRTGSYEQYF. The chain is built from TRBV7-2 and TRBJ2-7; 8 bases agree with TRBD1. There are 14 residues in the CDR3. The trim removed 6 bases at V and 3 bases at J, leaving 7 bases unmatched. CDR1 and CDR2 from the germline V gene are SGHTA and FQGNSA.

This rearrangement joins TRBV7-2 to TRBJ1-6, with D hard to call. Germline V gene sequence: CDR1 SGHTA, CDR2 FQGNSA. Trimming removed 5 bases at V and 10 bases at J, with 9 bases between. This CDR3 spans 12 amino acids. CDR3 amino acids: CASSRSQSPLHF. CDR3 nucleotides: TGTGCCAGCAGCCGTAGTCAGTCACCCCTCCACTTT.

This clonotype was seen only once. The CDR3 loop is CASSLGSGIDEQFF. The CDR3 DNA is TGTGCCAGCAGCTTAGGATCCGGGATCGATGAGCAGTTCTTC. The chain links TRBV11-3 to TRBJ2-1, with D perhaps TRBD2 (5 bases). Germline CDR1 is SGHNT and CDR2 is YENEEA. V was trimmed by 1 base and J by 8 bases, leaving 12 bases between them. There are 14 residues in the CDR3.

This CDR3 reads CASSLGPGQGESGANVLTF. CDR3 in DNA: TGCGCCAGCAGCTTGGGACCGGGACAGGGGGAGTCCGGGGCCAACGTCCTGACTTTC. The J gene is TRBJ2-6, the V gene TRBV5-1; 11 nucleotides align to TRBD1. The CDR3 extends over 19 amino acids. Trimming cost V 0 bases and J 4 bases; bases outside gene matches: 9. Germline CDR1 SGHRS, CDR2 YFSETQ. The whole variable domain, remainder taken from reference TRBV5-1 and TRBJ2-6, is KAGVTQTPRYLIKTRGQQVTLSCSPISGHRSVSWYQQTPGQGLQFLFEYFSETQRNKGNFPGRFSGRQFSNSRSEMNVSTLELGDSALYLCASSLGPGQGESGANVLTFGAGSRLTVL.

This chain joins TRBV6-5 and TRBJ2-1, with D perhaps TRBD2 (6 bases). V shed 2 bases and J shed 10 bases, with 15 bases lying between them. Germline V gene sequence: CDR1 MNHEY, CDR2 SVGAGI. This CDR3 has 14 residues. DNA for the CDR3: TGTGCCAGCAGTTACCTCAGACTAGACTGGGAGCAGTTCTTC. Its translation is CASSYLRLDWEQFF.